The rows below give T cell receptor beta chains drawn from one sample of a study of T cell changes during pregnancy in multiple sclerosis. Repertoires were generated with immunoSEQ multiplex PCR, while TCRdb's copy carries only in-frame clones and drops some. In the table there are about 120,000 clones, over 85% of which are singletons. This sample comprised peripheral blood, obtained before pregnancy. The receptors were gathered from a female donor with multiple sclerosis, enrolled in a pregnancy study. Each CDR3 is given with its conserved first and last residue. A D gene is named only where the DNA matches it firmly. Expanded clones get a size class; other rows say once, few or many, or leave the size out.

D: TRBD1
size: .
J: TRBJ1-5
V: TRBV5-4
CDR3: CASSQEDRDSRWGPQHF
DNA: TGTGCCAGCAGCCAAGAGGACCGGGACAGCAGGTGGGGGCCCCAGCATTTT

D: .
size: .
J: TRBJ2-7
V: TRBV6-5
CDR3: CASRLSGAYEQYF
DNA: TGTGCCAGCAGACTTAGCGGAGCCTACGAGCAGTACTTC

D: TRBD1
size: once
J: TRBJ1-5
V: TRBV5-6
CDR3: CASSLFGGQGDFQPQHF
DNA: TGTGCCAGCAGCTTGTTCGGGGGACAGGGGGATTTTCAGCCCCAGCATTTT

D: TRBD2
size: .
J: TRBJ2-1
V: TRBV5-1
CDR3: CASAGSSGSHNEQFF
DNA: TGCGCCAGCGCCGGTTCTAGCGGGAGTCACAATGAGCAGTTCTTC

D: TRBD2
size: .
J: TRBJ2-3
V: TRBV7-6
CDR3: CASSLELAGGGDTQYF
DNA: TGTGCCAGCAGCTTAGAACTAGCGGGGGGAGGAGATACGCAGTATTTT

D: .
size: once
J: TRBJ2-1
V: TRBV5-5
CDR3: CASSHGQSSYNEQFF
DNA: TGTGCCAGCAGCCACGGACAGAGCTCCTACAATGAGCAGTTCTTC

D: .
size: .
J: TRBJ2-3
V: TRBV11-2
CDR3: CASSIGLSDTQYF
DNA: TGTGCCAGCAGCATCGGACTTTCGGATACGCAGTATTTT

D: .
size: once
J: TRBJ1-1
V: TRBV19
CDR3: CASSMRLLNTEAFF
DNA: TGTGCCAGTAGTATGCGTCTGCTGAACACTGAAGCTTTCTTT

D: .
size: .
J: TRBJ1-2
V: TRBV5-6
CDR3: CASSLGTAYGYTF
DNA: TGTGCCAGCAGCTTGGGGACTGCCTATGGCTACACCTTC

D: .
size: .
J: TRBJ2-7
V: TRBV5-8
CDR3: CASSLWAAYEQYF
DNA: TGTGCCAGCAGCTTATGGGCCGCCTACGAGCAGTACTTC

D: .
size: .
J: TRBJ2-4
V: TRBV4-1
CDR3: CASSQLARLAKNIQYF
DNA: TGCGCCAGCAGCCAGCTAGCGCGGCTAGCCAAAAACATTCAGTACTTC

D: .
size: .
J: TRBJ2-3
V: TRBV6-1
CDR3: CASSGARGDTQYF
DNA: TGTGCCAGCAGTGGGGCCCGGGGGGATACGCAGTATTTT

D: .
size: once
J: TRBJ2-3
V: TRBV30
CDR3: CAWSVGGRGLSADTQYF
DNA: TGTGCCTGGAGTGTCGGAGGTAGAGGGCTAAGCGCAGATACGCAGTATTTT

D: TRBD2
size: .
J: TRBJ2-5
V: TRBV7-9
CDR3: CASSLWTSPLQETQYF
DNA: TGTGCCAGCAGCTTATGGACTAGCCCACTACAAGAGACCCAGTACTTC

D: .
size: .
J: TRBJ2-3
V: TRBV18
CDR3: CASSSRRAMGTDTQYF
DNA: TGTGCCAGCTCATCCCGGCGGGCTATGGGCACAGATACGCAGTATTTT

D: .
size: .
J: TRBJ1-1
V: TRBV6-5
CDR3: CASRSPREVGAAFF
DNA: TGTGCCAGCAGATCCCCCCGGGAGGTCGGAGCAGCTTTCTTT

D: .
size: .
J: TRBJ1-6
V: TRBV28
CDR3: CASSLLGGPGGGSPLHF
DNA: TGTGCCAGCAGCCTCCTCGGGGGACCGGGGGGTGGATCACCCCTCCACTTT

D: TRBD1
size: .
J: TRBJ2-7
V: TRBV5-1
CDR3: CASSFRTGGPYEQYF
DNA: TGCGCCAGCAGCTTTAGGACAGGGGGGCCCTACGAGCAGTACTTC

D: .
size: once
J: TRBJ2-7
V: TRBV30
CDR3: CAWSPSVLTSEQYF
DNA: TGTGCCTGGAGTCCCTCGGTTTTGACTTCCGAGCAGTACTTC

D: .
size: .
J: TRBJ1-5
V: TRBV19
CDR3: CASRPDSSNQPQHF
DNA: TGTGCCAGTAGGCCCGACAGCAGCAATCAGCCCCAGCATTTT

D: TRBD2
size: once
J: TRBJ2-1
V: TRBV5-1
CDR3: CASSPGTRPYNEQFF
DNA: TGCGCCAGCAGCCCCGGGACTAGACCTTACAATGAGCAGTTCTTC

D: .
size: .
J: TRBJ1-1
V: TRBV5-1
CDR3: CASSLERAGSTEAFF
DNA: TGCGCCAGCAGCTTGGAAAGGGCGGGAAGCACTGAAGCTTTCTTT

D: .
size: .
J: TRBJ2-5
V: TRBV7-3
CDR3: CASSPGLQETQYF
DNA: TGTGCCAGCAGCCCGGGACTCCAAGAGACCCAGTACTTC

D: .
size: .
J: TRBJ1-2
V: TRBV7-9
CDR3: CASSPIPQAGYGYTF
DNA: TGTGCCAGCAGCCCCATCCCCCAGGCGGGGTATGGCTACACCTTC

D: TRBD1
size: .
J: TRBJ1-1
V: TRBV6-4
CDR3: CASSLTGDTEAFF
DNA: TGTGCCAGCAGCCTCACAGGGGACACTGAAGCTTTCTTT

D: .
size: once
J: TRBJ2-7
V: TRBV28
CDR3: CASSLTGKSYEQYF
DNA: TGTGCCAGCAGTTTAACAGGGAAGAGCTACGAGCAGTACTTC

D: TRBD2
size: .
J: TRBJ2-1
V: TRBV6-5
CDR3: CASSPSGGAGNEQFF
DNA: TGTGCCAGCAGTCCTAGCGGGGGGGCGGGAAATGAGCAGTTCTTC

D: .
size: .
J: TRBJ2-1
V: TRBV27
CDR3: CASSPLGSQNEQFF
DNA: TGTGCCAGCAGTCCCCTCGGGAGTCAGAATGAGCAGTTCTTC

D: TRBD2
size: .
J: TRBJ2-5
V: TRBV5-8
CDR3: CASSRGLAGGPEETQYF
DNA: TGTGCCAGCAGCCGGGGACTAGCGGGAGGGCCGGAAGAGACCCAGTACTTC

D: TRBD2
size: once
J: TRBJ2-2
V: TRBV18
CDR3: CASSPGSGIYTGELFF
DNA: TGTGCCAGCTCACCAGGTAGCGGGATCTACACCGGGGAGCTGTTTTTT

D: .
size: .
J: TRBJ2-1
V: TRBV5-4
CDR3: CASSFGVAGTSLGSEQFF
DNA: TGTGCCAGCAGCTTTGGAGTGGCCGGGACTTCACTTGGAAGTGAGCAGTTCTTC

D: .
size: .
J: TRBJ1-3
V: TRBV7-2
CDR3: CASSLPGTGNTIYF
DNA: TGTGCCAGCAGCCTGCCAGGGACTGGAAACACCATATATTTT